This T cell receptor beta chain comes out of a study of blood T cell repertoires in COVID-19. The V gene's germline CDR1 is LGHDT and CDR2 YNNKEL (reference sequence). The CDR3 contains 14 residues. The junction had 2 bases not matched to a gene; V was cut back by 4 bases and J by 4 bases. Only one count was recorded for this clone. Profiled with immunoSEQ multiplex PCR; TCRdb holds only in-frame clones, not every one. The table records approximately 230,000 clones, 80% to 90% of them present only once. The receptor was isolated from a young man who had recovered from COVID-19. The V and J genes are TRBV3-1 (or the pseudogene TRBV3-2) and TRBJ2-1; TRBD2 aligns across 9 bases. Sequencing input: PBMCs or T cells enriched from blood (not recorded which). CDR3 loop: CASSRRGGYNEQFF. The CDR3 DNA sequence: TGTGCCAGCAGCCGGCGGGGGGGTTACAATGAGCAGTTCTTC.